This T cell receptor (beta chain) was identified during a study of beta chain features in type 1 diabetes. General study results and limits: Relative to healthy donors, patients appeared to have naive, central memory and Treg TCRB repertoires that were more similar. Cells carrying high TCR expression could end up over-represented when cDNA is sequenced.

Expressed TCRB transcripts were sequenced because the entire RNA isolate underwent reverse transcription. Around 3.57 million reads was the average for naive, central memory and regulatory T cell samples. This table comes from immunoSEQ multiplex PCR, and its TCRdb copy is limited to in-frame clones, with some not included. Altogether tens of thousands of clones are present, 60% to 75% being singletons, with the ten largest covering approximately 2.1%. Every single donor gave one heparinised blood draw, and these averaged around 0.12 L. V lost 4 bases, J lost 6 bases, and 5 bases stayed unmatched. This CDR3 has 13 residues. Germline lookup yields CDR1 SGHRS and CDR2 YFSETQ. This clone was seen a handful of times. Its specificity is not known.

The sequence was collected from a woman aged 40-49 years in good health. The chain links TRBV5-1 to TRBJ1-2, with 8 bases fitting TRBD1. The sample comprised Tregs from blood. The CDR3, as DNA: TGCGCCAGCAGCCGGACAGGGATGGATGGCTACACCTTC. It is translated as CASSRTGMDGYTF.